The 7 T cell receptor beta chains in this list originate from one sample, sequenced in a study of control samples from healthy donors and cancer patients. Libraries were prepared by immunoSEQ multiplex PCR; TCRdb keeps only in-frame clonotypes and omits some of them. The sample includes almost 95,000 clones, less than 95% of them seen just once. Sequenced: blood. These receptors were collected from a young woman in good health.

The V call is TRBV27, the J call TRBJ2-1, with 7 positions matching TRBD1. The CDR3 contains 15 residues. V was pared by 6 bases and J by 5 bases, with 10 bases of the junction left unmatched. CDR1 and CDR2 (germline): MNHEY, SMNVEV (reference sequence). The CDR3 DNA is TGTGCCAGCAGCTACTGGGGACAGCGAAACAATGAGCAGTTCTTC. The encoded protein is CASSYWGQRNNEQFF.

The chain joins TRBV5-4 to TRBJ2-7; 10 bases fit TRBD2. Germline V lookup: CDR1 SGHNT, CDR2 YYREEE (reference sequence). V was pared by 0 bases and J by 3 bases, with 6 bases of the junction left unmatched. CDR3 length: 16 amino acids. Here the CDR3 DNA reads TGTGCCAGCAGCTTGGTAGTAGCGGGGGGCTACTACGAGCAGTACTTC. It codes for CASSLVVAGGYYEQYF.

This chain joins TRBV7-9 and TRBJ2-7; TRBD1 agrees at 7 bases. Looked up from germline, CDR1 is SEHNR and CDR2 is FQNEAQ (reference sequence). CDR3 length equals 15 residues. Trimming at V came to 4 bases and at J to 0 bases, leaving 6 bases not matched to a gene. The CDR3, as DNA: TGTGCCAGCAGCTCGCCCGGGACAGTCTCCTACGAGCAGTACTTC. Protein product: CASSSPGTVSYEQYF.

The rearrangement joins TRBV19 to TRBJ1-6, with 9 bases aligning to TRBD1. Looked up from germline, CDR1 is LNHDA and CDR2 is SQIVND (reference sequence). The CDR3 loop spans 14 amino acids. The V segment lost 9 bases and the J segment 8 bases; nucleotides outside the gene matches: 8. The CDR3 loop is CASTSTGGDSPLHF. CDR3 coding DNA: TGTGCCAGCACTTCGACAGGGGGGGATTCACCCCTCCACTTT.

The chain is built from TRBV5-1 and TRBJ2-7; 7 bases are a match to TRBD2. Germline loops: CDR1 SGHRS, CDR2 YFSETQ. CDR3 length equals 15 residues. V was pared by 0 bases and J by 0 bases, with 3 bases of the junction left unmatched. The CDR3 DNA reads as TGCGCCAGCAGCTTGGTGGGGGGGAGCTCCTACGAGCAGTACTTC. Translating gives CASSLVGGSSYEQYF.

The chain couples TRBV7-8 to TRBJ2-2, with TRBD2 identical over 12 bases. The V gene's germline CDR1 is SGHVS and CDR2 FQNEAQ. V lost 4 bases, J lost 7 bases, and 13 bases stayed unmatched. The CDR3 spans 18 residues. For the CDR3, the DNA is TGTGCCAGCAGCTGGACCCGTCTAGCGGGGGGGTCGAACGGGGAGCTGTTTTTT. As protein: CASSWTRLAGGSNGELFF. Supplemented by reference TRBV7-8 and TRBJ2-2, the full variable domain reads GAGVSQSPRYKVAKRGQDVALRCDPISGHVSLFWYQQALGQGPEFLTYFQNEAQLDKSGLPSDRFFAERPEGSVSTLKIQRTQQEDSAVYLCASSWTRLAGGSNGELFFGEGSRLTVL.

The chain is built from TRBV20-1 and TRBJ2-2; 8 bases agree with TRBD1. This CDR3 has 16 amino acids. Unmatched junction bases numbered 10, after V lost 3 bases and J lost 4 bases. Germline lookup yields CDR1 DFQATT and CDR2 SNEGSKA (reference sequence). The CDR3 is CSASIVEQGGTGELFF. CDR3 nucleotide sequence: TGCAGTGCTAGTATTGTGGAACAGGGGGGCACCGGGGAGCTGTTTTTT.